The entry below describes one T cell receptor (beta chain). CDR3 length: 13 residues. Germline V gene lookup returns CDR1 SGHAT and CDR2 FQNNGV. V shed 5 bases, J shed 5 bases, and the junction held 5 bases outside the gene matches. The T cells that were sequenced for TCR beta were CD8+ and CD4+ cells from blood. This sample is part of a study of CD8 T cells in Susac syndrome. Reverse transcription of roughly 0.5 to 1 ug RNA was carried out with random hexamers. Across 54 Vbeta and 13 Jbeta, immunoSEQ multiplex PCR amplified TCR beta CDR3. In TCRdb, the immunoSEQ multiplex PCR reads were re-called with MiXCR into one record per CDR3 protein. The sample records 200,000 or so distinct CDR3 sequences, more than 85% being singletons.

The chain couples TRBV11-2 to TRBJ2-5; TRBD1 matches at 7 bases. This TCR was sampled from a human donor with Susac syndrome. The specimen was CD8+ T cells from PBMCs. The CDR3 DNA is TGTGCCAGCAGCCGACAGGGCTGGGAGACCCAGTACTTC. Encoded protein: CASSRQGWETQYF.